One and the same sample provided the 31 T cell receptor beta chains below, sequenced in a study of T cell repertoires in cytomegalovirus infection. TCRdb independently ran MiXCR on the reads; one entry per CDR3 protein. The sample includes 500,000 or so distinct CDR3 sequences, about 15% seen only once; the top ten take roughly 25%. Sequenced: CD8+ T cells from PBMCs. These receptors all stem from a human donor in good health (CMV status not recorded). Some clones in this sample may be carry-over from other donors' samples.

The rearrangement links TRBV10-3 to TRBJ2-1, with D uncertain. Per the germline V gene, CDR1 is ENHRY and CDR2 is SYGVKD. CDR3 size: 11 residues. The V gene lost 4 bases and the J gene lost 8 bases, with 6 bases spanning the gap. This CDR3 reads CAISGVDEQFF. CDR3 nucleotide sequence: TGTGCCATCAGTGGGGTAGATGAGCAGTTCTTC.

This clonotype has a count of ten or more. The V and J genes are TRBV28 and TRBJ2-1, with D unresolved. Trimming pared 1 base from V and 4 bases from J, leaving 8 bases between. From germline, CDR1 is MDHEN and CDR2 SYDVKM. The CDR3 extends over 14 amino acids. CDR3 DNA sequence: TGTGCCAGCAGTTTATTGTCAGATTACAATGAGCAGTTCTTC. Amino acids: CASSLLSDYNEQFF.

The chain recombines TRBV24-1 with TRBJ2-2; 10 bases are shared with TRBD1. Looked up from germline, CDR1 is KGHDR and CDR2 is SFDVKD. This CDR3 spans 15 amino acids. The J segment lost 0 bases and the V segment lost 7 bases, leaving 1 base of the junction unmatched. CDR3 nucleotides: TGTGCCACCAGGGGGACAGGGGCGAACACCGGGGAGCTGTTTTTT. Translating gives CATRGTGANTGELFF.

This clonotype came up many times. The V and J genes are TRBV6-1 and TRBJ1-6; tentatively, D is TRBD1 (6 bases). Germline V gene lookup returns CDR1 MNHNS and CDR2 SASEGT. V was trimmed by 0 bases and J by 3 bases, leaving 12 bases between them. CDR3 length equals 17 residues. This CDR3 reads CASSEAFPTGYNSPLHF. For the CDR3, the DNA is TGTGCCAGCAGTGAAGCTTTTCCGACAGGCTATAATTCACCCCTCCACTTT.

This clonotype was seen repeatedly, ten times or more. This rearrangement joins TRBV19 to TRBJ2-3; no definite D call. Trimming removed 5 bases at V and 5 bases at J, with 11 bases between. Germline assignment: CDR1 LNHDA and CDR2 SQIVND (reference sequence). The CDR3 sequence is 13 residues long. The DNA for the CDR3 is TGTGCCAGTAGTTGGAGTGGCGGAGATACGCAGTATTTT. Residues: CASSWSGGDTQYF.

This clonotype was seen many times. This chain joins TRBV7-9 and TRBJ2-5; TRBD2 agrees at 10 bases. The V segment lost 7 bases and the J segment 4 bases; nucleotides outside the gene matches: 6. CDR3 length equals 14 residues. CDR1 SEHNR and CDR2 FQNEAQ come from the germline V gene (reference sequence). The CDR3 DNA reads TGTGCCAGCAAGCCTAGCGGGAGAGGAGAGACCCAGTACTTC. It is translated as CASKPSGRGETQYF.

A note on this clonotype: An end of the junction differs from the germline gene, which may be a read error. The J gene is TRBJ1-5, the V gene TRBV24-1, with 10 bases aligning to TRBD1. The V gene's germline CDR1 is KGHDR and CDR2 SFDVKD. The CDR3 is made up of 17 amino acids. The CDR3 coding sequence is TGTCCCACCAGTGAGACGACAGGGGGCAGGGACAATCAGCCCCAGCATTTT. This sequence encodes CPTSETTGGRDNQPQHF.

This chain joins TRBV4-1 and TRBJ2-4; tentative D call: TRBD2 (7 bases). V dropped 1 base and J dropped 6 bases, with 13 bases sitting between them. This CDR3 region has 15 residues. Germline CDR1 and CDR2: MGHRA and YSYEKL. DNA of the CDR3: TGCGCCAGCAGCCAAGGGGGGGGGCCGGGAAACATTCAGTACTTC. Amino acids: CASSQGGGPGNIQYF.

This clonotype was seen many times. This sequence joins TRBV11-2 and TRBJ1-1; the match to TRBD1 covers 8 bases. V lost 5 bases and J lost 4; bases outside the gene matches: 9. Germline CDR1 SGHAT, CDR2 FQNNGV. The CDR3 totals 15 residues. In DNA, the CDR3 is TGTGCCAGCAGCCACAGGGGGGGGTTGGGCACTGAAGCTTTCTTT. As protein: CASSHRGGLGTEAFF.

This clonotype was seen a few times. V and J are TRBV6-6 and TRBJ2-5; 14 nucleotides align to TRBD2. V shed 3 bases and J 5 bases; nucleotides not matched to a gene: 8. Germline V gives CDR1 MNHNY, CDR2 SVGAGI (reference sequence). There are 17 residues in the CDR3. The CDR3 sequence: CASSYQTSGGAGETQYF. CDR3 nucleotides: TGTGCCAGCAGTTATCAGACTAGCGGGGGGGCTGGGGAGACCCAGTACTTC.

In its sample, this clonotype was seen many times. This chain connects TRBV6-5 to TRBJ2-7; 7 bases map to TRBD1. CDR3 length equals 16 residues. Germline V CDR1 and CDR2: MNHEY, SVGAGI. The ends lost 0 bases at V and 3 bases at J; junction bases unmatched: 8. CDR3 protein: CASSYSSGTAVYEQYF. CDR3 bases: TGTGCCAGCAGTTACTCCTCCGGGACAGCTGTCTACGAGCAGTACTTC.

This clonotype was counted at least ten times. The chain couples TRBV10-1 to TRBJ2-2, with D hard to call. V gave up 8 bases and J gave up 0 bases, with 7 bases separating them. CDR1 WNHNN and CDR2 SYGVQD come from the germline V gene (reference sequence). The CDR3 spans 13 residues. The CDR3, as DNA: TGCGCCAGCCAAAAACCGAACACCGGGGAGCTGTTTTTT. Translated: CASQKPNTGELFF.

The chain couples TRBV5-6 to TRBJ1-1, with D hard to call. CDR3 size: 14 residues. The germline V gene encodes CDR1 SGHDT and CDR2 YYEEEE. V lost 1 base and J lost 10, with 17 bases in between. The CDR3 coding sequence is TGTGCCAGCAGCTTGATCCGGGGAGGAGGTGTAGCTTTCTTT. Translated: CASSLIRGGGVAFF.

The gene calls are TRBV19 and TRBJ2-1; TRBD2 aligns across 10 bases. CDR1 is LNHDA, CDR2 SQIVND, per germline (reference sequence). The CDR3 is 17 amino acids. V trimming: 1 base; J trimming: 8 bases; junction bases outside the gene matches: 11. CDR3 loop: CASSIASSGGALDEQFF. The DNA for the CDR3 is TGTGCCAGTAGTATAGCATCCAGCGGGGGGGCCTTAGATGAGCAGTTCTTC. The whole variable domain, filled in from reference TRBV19 and TRBJ2-1, reads DGGITQSPKYLFRKEGQNVTLSCEQNLNHDAMYWYRQDPGQGLRLIYYSQIVNDFQKGDIAEGYSVSREKKESFPLTVTSAQKNPTAFYLCASSIASSGGALDEQFFGPGTRLTVL.

This clonotype was picked up many times. This chain uses TRBV4-1 with TRBJ2-5, with D perhaps assigned TRBD1 or TRBD2 (5 bases each). The CDR3 consists of 14 residues. Trimming cost V 1 base and J 5 bases, with 11 bases left between them. Germline V gene lookup returns CDR1 MGHRA and CDR2 YSYEKL. CDR3 DNA sequence: TGCGCCAGCAGCCAAGGTCCGGGGACGGAGACCCAGTACTTC. Its protein product is CASSQGPGTETQYF.

This clonotype was seen a few times. The chain recombines TRBV5-1 with TRBJ2-1; 12 nucleotides match TRBD2. Losses at the gene ends were 4 bases for V and 5 bases for J; bases not matched to a gene: 7. CDR1 and CDR2 (germline): SGHRS, YFSETQ. The CDR3 spans 16 residues. DNA for the CDR3: TGCGCCAGCAGCCTAAAACTAGCGGGAGGAGACAATGAGCAGTTCTTC. Amino acids: CASSLKLAGGDNEQFF.

Details on this clonotype: With a much larger clone just one base away, this may be a read error. This chain links TRBV2 with TRBJ1-5; 9 bases map to TRBD1. The J call may be in error: the DNA end matches TRBJ2-3 better. Germline CDR1 and CDR2: SNHLY and FYNNEI. The CDR3 covers 16 residues. In nucleotides, the CDR3 is TGTGCCAGCAGTGAAGCGGTACAGGGGGCCAATCAGCCCCAGTATTTT. It specifies CASSEAVQGANQPQYF.

This clonotype came up many times. The V call is TRBV4-2, the J call TRBJ2-7; 10 bases are a match to TRBD2. The CDR3 loop spans 14 amino acids. After removal of 4 bases from V and 6 bases from J, the junction contained 6 bases not matched to a gene. Germline V gene data show CDR1 as LGHNA and CDR2 as YNFKEQ. The CDR3 bases are TGTGCCAGCAGCCCTCCGGGACTAGCGACCGAGCAGTACTTC. Amino acid sequence: CASSPPGLATEQYF.

Worth noting for this clonotype: The conserved closing phenylalanine or tryptophan is absent in this CDR3, likely reflecting a read error. The genes are TRBV29-1 and TRBJ1-2, with TRBD1 matching 9 bases. The germline CDR1 and CDR2 sequences are SQVTM and ANQGSEA. The ends lost 4 bases at V and 5 bases at J; junction bases unmatched: 5. This CDR3 is 13 amino acids long. CDR3 loop: CSVGPDRGYGYTL. CDR3 DNA: TGCAGCGTTGGACCCGACAGGGGGTATGGCTACACCTTA.

This clonotype was observed a handful of times. V and J are TRBV5-1 and TRBJ2-5; a possible D gene is TRBD1 (5 bases). CDR3 length: 17 amino acids. CDR1 is SGHRS and CDR2 is YFSETQ in the germline V gene. V lost 1 base and J lost 0, with 16 bases in between. The CDR3 sequence: CASSLTNQGRYQETQYF. Here the CDR3 DNA reads TGCGCCAGCAGCTTGACTAACCAGGGCCGATACCAAGAGACCCAGTACTTC.

The genes are TRBV30 and TRBJ2-7; possible D gene TRBD1, 6 bases. The length of the CDR3 is 13 residues. Germline CDR1 is GTSNPN and CDR2 is SVGIG (reference sequence). Trimming took off 4 bases at V and 1 base at J, with 11 bases between the two ends. CDR3: CAWIPRGSYEQYF. CDR3 DNA sequence: TGTGCCTGGATACCCAGGGGTTCCTACGAGCAGTACTTC.

This clonotype occurred a few times. The chain combines TRBV14 with TRBJ2-3; D may be TRBD1 (5 bases). With 0 bases removed from V and 4 bases from J, the gap between germline ends came to 14 bases. Per the germline V gene, CDR1 is SGHDN and CDR2 is FVKESK. The CDR3 runs to 16 residues. CDR3 amino acids: CASSQDERGWSDTQYF. The CDR3 bases are TGTGCCAGCAGCCAAGATGAAAGGGGCTGGTCAGATACGCAGTATTTT. The whole variable domain, remainder taken from reference TRBV14 and TRBJ2-3, is EAGVTQFPSHSVIEKGQTVTLRCDPISGHDNLYWYRRVMGKEIKFLLHFVKESKQDESGMPNNRFLAERTGGTYSTLKVQPAELEDSGVYFCASSQDERGWSDTQYFGPGTRLTVL.

This chain connects TRBV20-1 to TRBJ2-1; D uncertain. Per the germline V gene, CDR1 is DFQATT and CDR2 is SNEGSKA (reference sequence). V shed 8 bases and J shed 0 bases, with 14 bases lying between them. This CDR3 comprises 14 residues. The CDR3 spells CSSVPVSSYNEQFF. The CDR3 region has the DNA TGCAGTTCCGTACCCGTAAGCTCCTACAATGAGCAGTTCTTC.

Of note for this clonotype: A junction end diverges from the germline sequence, so it may reflect a read error. V is TRBV7-9 and J is TRBJ2-1; TRBD2 aligns across 12 bases. The length of the CDR3 is 15 residues. The germline V gene has CDR1 SEHNR and CDR2 FQNEAQ (reference sequence). The CDR3 region has the DNA TGTGCCAGCAGCCTTGGGACTAGCGGGTACAATGAGCAGTTGTTC. Translated: CASSLGTSGYNEQLF.

This clonotype has at least ten counts. The chain combines TRBV28 with TRBJ2-7, with TRBD2 matching over 12 bases. The V and J ends lost 2 bases and 2 bases, in that order; junction bases with no gene match: 7. From germline, CDR1 is MDHEN and CDR2 SYDVKM. The CDR3 length is 17 residues. In nucleotides, the CDR3 is TGTGCCAGCAGTTTAAGTCTAGCGGGAGGGTTTCCCTACGAGCAGTACTTC. Its protein is CASSLSLAGGFPYEQYF.

On this clonotype: Since the CDR3 does not end with the conserved phenylalanine or tryptophan, this likely comes from a read error. The limits of the CDR3 on the DNA are not certain, so only TCRdb's listed CDR3 is given. The chain carries TRBV9 and TRBJ2-1; the D call in the table, TRBD1, was not verified against the DNA. The CDR3 extends over 15 residues, inclusive of both ends. CDR1 is SGDLS, CDR2 YYNGEE, per germline. The CDR3 loop reads CASSPRGTDNNEQLL.

In this sample, this clonotype turned up many times. The chain joins TRBV27 to TRBJ2-1; 8 bases map to TRBD2. Germline lookup yields CDR1 MNHEY and CDR2 SMNVEV (reference sequence). The V and J ends lost 0 bases and 10 bases, in that order; junction bases with no gene match: 8. This CDR3 spans 15 amino acids. CDR3 DNA: TGTGCCAGCAGTTTATCGGCTAGCGGGTTGGGGGAGCAGTTCTTC. This sequence encodes CASSLSASGLGEQFF.

A word on this clonotype: In this CDR3 the conserved last residue, phenylalanine or tryptophan, is missing, so a read error is likely. No DNA is shown, since the ends of the CDR3 on it are uncertain; the CDR3 is the one TCRdb lists. J is TRBJ1-1 and V is TRBV6-2 or TRBV6-3. The CDR3 comprises 14 residues, both ends counted. Germline V gene sequence: CDR1 MNHEY, CDR2 SVGEGT. The chain's CDR3 is CASSSPEQNTEDFL.

This clonotype was picked up many times. The V and J genes are TRBV5-5 and TRBJ2-7; a possible D gene is TRBD2 (6 bases). From germline, CDR1 is SGHKS and CDR2 YYEKEE (reference sequence). The V end lost 1 base, the J end lost 5 bases, and 13 bases lay between the germline ends. The CDR3 contains 14 residues. The CDR3 DNA sequence: TGTGCCAGCAGCTTGCGACGGGAGCGCGACGAGCAGTACTTC. It specifies CASSLRRERDEQYF.

This clonotype occurred many times. V gene TRBV28 combines with J gene TRBJ2-7; 8 bases line up with TRBD2. The CDR3 runs to 15 residues. From germline, CDR1 is MDHEN and CDR2 SYDVKM. With 6 bases clipped from V and 2 bases from J, the junction kept 9 bases outside the gene matches. CDR3 coding DNA: TGTGCCAGCAGAGAGCCCCAAGCGGGAGCCTACGAGCAGTACTTC. Amino acid sequence: CASREPQAGAYEQYF.

This clonotype has just a few counts. The CDR3 protein is CASSYPGQGAYEQYF. For the CDR3, the DNA is TGTGCCAGCAGTTACCCGGGACAGGGAGCCTACGAGCAGTACTTC. This chain uses TRBV6-2 or TRBV6-3 with TRBJ2-7; 9 bases fit TRBD1. The CDR3 contains 15 residues. V shed 2 bases, J shed 2 bases, and the junction held 4 bases outside the gene matches. From germline, CDR1 is MNHEY and CDR2 SVGEGT.